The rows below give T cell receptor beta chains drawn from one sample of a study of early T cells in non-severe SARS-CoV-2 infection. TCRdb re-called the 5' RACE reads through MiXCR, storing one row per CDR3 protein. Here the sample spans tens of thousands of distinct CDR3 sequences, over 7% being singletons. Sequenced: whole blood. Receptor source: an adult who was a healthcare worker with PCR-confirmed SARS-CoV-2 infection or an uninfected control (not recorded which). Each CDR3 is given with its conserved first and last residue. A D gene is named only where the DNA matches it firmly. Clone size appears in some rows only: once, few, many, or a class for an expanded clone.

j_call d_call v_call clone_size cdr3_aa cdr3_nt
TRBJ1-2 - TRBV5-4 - CASSLEGNYGYTF TGTGCCAGCAGCTTGGAGGGGAACTATGGCTACACCTTC
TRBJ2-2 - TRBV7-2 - CASSSSTGVLFF TGTGCCAGCAGCTCCTCCACCGGGGTGCTGTTTTTT
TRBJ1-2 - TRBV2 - CASSEIGNTNYGYTF TGTGCCAGCAGTGAAATCGGAAATACTAACTATGGCTACACCTTC
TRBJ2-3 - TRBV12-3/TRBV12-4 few CASSIDRSPTDTQYF TGTGCCAGCAGTATCGATAGATCCCCAACAGATACGCAGTATTTT
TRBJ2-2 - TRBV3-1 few CASSHDTGELFF TGTGCCAGCAGCCATGACACCGGGGAGCTGTTTTTT
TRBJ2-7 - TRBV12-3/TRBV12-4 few CASSFGWEQYF TGTGCCAGCAGTTTCGGGTGGGAGCAGTACTTC
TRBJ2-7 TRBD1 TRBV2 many CASKRDRPDGEQYF TGTGCCAGCAAACGGGACAGGCCGGATGGGGAGCAGTACTTC
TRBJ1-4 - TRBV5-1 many CASSYHIGAGTATNEKLFF TGCGCCAGCAGCTACCACATTGGAGCCGGGACGGCAACTAATGAAAAACTGTTTTTT
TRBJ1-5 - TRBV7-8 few CASSLVRDQPQHF TGTGCCAGCAGCTTAGTCAGGGATCAGCCCCAGCATTTT
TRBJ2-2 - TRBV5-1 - CASTGPKLREQESVRVRAGELFF TGCGCCAGCACGGGCCCGAAACTAAGGGAGCAAGAAAGTGTCCGTGTAAGAGCCGGGGAGCTGTTTTTT
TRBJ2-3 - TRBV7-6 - CASSARTIITDTQYF TGTGCCAGCTCCGCCAGGACTATTATCACAGATACGCAGTATTTT
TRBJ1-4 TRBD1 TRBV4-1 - CASRPGQGGRLQPGPEKLFF TGCGCCAGCCGACCGGGACAGGGAGGTAGACTTCAACCGGGGCCGGAAAAACTGTTTTTT
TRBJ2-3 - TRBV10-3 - CAIQGTSTDTQYF TGTGCCATCCAGGGGACTAGCACAGATACGCAGTATTTT
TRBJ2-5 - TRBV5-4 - CANSRMWGWETQYF TGTGCCAACAGCCGCATGTGGGGCTGGGAGACCCAGTACTTC
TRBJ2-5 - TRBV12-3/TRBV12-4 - CASSFGGEETQYF TGTGCCAGCAGTTTCGGGGGTGAAGAGACCCAGTACTTC